The 30 T cell receptor beta chains reported below all come from one sample, sequenced in a study of T cell changes during pregnancy in multiple sclerosis. Produced via immunoSEQ multiplex PCR; TCRdb's table is partial and in-frame only. Of approximately 50,000 clones listed, about 90% are singletons. The material was CD4+ T cells from peripheral blood mononuclear cells, obtained after pregnancy. The receptors were gathered from a female donor with multiple sclerosis, enrolled in a pregnancy study.

This chain links TRBV7-2 with TRBJ2-1; D may be TRBD2 (5 bases). Germline values: CDR1 SGHTA, CDR2 FQGNSA. Trimming removed 2 bases from V and 4 bases from J, with 12 bases in between. CDR3 length equals 15 residues. As DNA, the CDR3 is TGTGCCAGCAGCTTAATGAGCGGATTATACAATGAGCAGTTCTTC. Its translation is CASSLMSGLYNEQFF.

The chain employs TRBV7-6 and TRBJ2-5; tentatively, D is TRBD1 (5 bases). The CDR3 loop spans 16 amino acids. V was clipped by 5 bases and J by 1 base, with 17 bases between them. Germline V gene data show CDR1 as SGHVS and CDR2 as FNYEAQ. The CDR3 bases are TGTGCCAGCAGCACCCCGGACAAGAGCCTCCAAGAGACCCAGTACTTC. It specifies CASSTPDKSLQETQYF.

The chain employs TRBV4-2 and TRBJ1-2; 8 positions match TRBD1. The V and J ends lost 7 bases and 3 bases, in that order; junction bases with no gene match: 10. CDR1 is LGHNA and CDR2 is YNFKEQ in the germline V gene. CDR3 size: 15 residues. CDR3 in DNA: TGTGCCAGCACCCCAGGACAGGGAGTGTACTATGGCTACACCTTC. This gives the protein CASTPGQGVYYGYTF.

The rearrangement uses TRBV19 and TRBJ2-5, with 8 bases fitting TRBD2. Per germline, CDR1 LNHDA and CDR2 SQIVND (reference sequence). The CDR3 runs to 13 residues. V lost 5 bases, J lost 5 bases, and 4 bases stayed unmatched. CDR3 region: CASSVSGSETQYF. CDR3 nucleotides: TGTGCCAGTAGTGTAAGCGGGAGTGAGACCCAGTACTTC.

This clone was observed a single time. The chain recombines TRBV6-1 with TRBJ2-1; 11 bases map to TRBD2. CDR3 length equals 16 residues. The trim removed 0 bases at V and 4 bases at J, leaving 2 bases unmatched. The V gene's germline CDR1 is MNHNS and CDR2 SASEGT. The CDR3 region has the DNA TGTGCCAGCAGTGAAGCGGGACTAGCGGTGTACAATGAGCAGTTCTTC. It encodes CASSEAGLAVYNEQFF.

V gene TRBV7-2 combines with J gene TRBJ1-5; TRBD1 agrees at 7 bases. The V segment lost 2 bases and the J segment 0 bases; nucleotides outside the gene matches: 1. This CDR3 is built from 15 residues. CDR1 is SGHTA, CDR2 FQGNSA, per germline. CDR3 residues: CASSLSGGSNQPQHF. The DNA of the CDR3 is TGTGCCAGCAGCTTATCAGGGGGTAGCAATCAGCCCCAGCATTTT.

The J gene is TRBJ2-3, the V gene TRBV19; 15 bases line up with TRBD2. CDR3 length: 18 residues. Per germline, CDR1 LNHDA and CDR2 SQIVND (reference sequence). J was trimmed by 3 bases and V by 5 bases; bases with no gene match: 9. The CDR3 sequence: CASSAPGLAGGSTDTQYF. CDR3 nucleotide sequence: TGTGCCAGTAGTGCACCGGGACTAGCGGGAGGCTCGACAGATACGCAGTATTTT.

The chain links TRBV18 to TRBJ1-4, with 7 bases aligning to TRBD1. Losses at the gene ends were 1 base for V and 6 bases for J; bases not matched to a gene: 2. This CDR3 has 14 amino acids. Germline CDR1 KGHSH, CDR2 LQKENI. CDR3 amino acids: CASSPRQGDEKLFF. CDR3 nucleotides: TGTGCCAGCTCACCACGGCAGGGGGATGAAAAACTGTTTTTT. Complete variable domain (other parts from reference TRBV18 and TRBJ1-4): NAGVMQNPRHLVRRRGQEARLRCSPMKGHSHVYWYRQLPEEGLKFMVYLQKENIIDESGMPKERFSAEFPKEGPSILRIQQVVRGDSAAYFCASSPRQGDEKLFFGSGTQLSVL.

The chain uses TRBV2 and TRBJ2-3; D ambiguous. The V end was cut by 4 bases, the J end by 0 bases, with 5 bases between. This CDR3 region has 13 residues. Germline V lookup: CDR1 SNHLY, CDR2 FYNNEI. The CDR3 region has the DNA TGTGCCAGCAGTGCGCAGAGCACAGATACGCAGTATTTT. Encoded protein: CASSAQSTDTQYF.

V gene TRBV23-1 combines with J gene TRBJ2-3; TRBD1 is a possible D gene (6 bases). TRBV23-1 is labeled an ORF, and its function is uncertain. The germline V and J ends were trimmed by 3 bases and 5 bases, with 12 bases remaining between them. The CDR3 contains 14 residues. CDR3 in DNA: TGCGCCAGCAGTCACGTCGGGACACAAGATACGCAGTATTTT. The encoded protein is CASSHVGTQDTQYF.

The chain uses TRBV11-2 and TRBJ2-5; 8 positions agree with TRBD1. Trimming cost V 4 bases and J 3 bases; bases outside gene matches: 1. The germline V gene has CDR1 SGHAT and CDR2 FQNNGV. This CDR3 comprises 13 residues. CDR3 in amino acids: CASSSTGEETQYF. The CDR3 coding sequence is TGTGCCAGCAGCTCGACAGGGGAAGAGACCCAGTACTTC.

CDR3 loop: CASSLTGTSGAYNEQFF. CDR3 nucleotides: TGTGCCAGCAGCCTTACCGGGACTAGCGGGGCCTACAATGAGCAGTTCTTC. This chain joins TRBV7-3 and TRBJ2-1, with TRBD2 matching over 13 bases. Germline lookup yields CDR1 SGHTA and CDR2 FQGTGA. V dropped 5 bases and J dropped 2; count of bases not matched to a gene: 6. The CDR3 length is 17 residues. Using reference TRBV7-3 and TRBJ2-1 for the parts outside the CDR3, the full variable domain is GAGVSQTPSNKVTEKGKYVELRCDPISGHTALYWYRQSLGQGPEFLIYFQGTGAADDSGLPNDRFFAVRPEGSVSTLKIQRTERGDSAVYLCASSLTGTSGAYNEQFFGPGTRLTVL.

The chain joins TRBV28 to TRBJ2-1, with TRBD2 identical over 10 bases. Losses at the gene ends were 4 bases for V and 4 bases for J; bases not matched to a gene: 4. The germline V gene encodes CDR1 MDHEN and CDR2 SYDVKM. The CDR3 is made up of 15 amino acids. CDR3 bases: TGTGCCAGCAGTTACACTAGCGGGGTTTACAATGAGCAGTTCTTC. Its translation: CASSYTSGVYNEQFF.

V gene TRBV5-4 combines with J gene TRBJ2-5, with 7 positions matching TRBD1. Germline CDR1 SGHNT, CDR2 YYREEE (reference sequence). V gave up 4 bases and J gave up 0 bases; unmatched junction bases: 9. This CDR3 spans 16 amino acids. The CDR3 protein is CASSLLTGPNQETQYF. CDR3 coding DNA: TGTGCCAGCAGCCTATTGACAGGGCCCAACCAAGAGACCCAGTACTTC. The variable domain in full, with the rest retrieved from reference TRBV5-4 and TRBJ2-5, is ETGVTQSPTHLIKTRGQQVTLRCSSQSGHNTVSWYQQALGQGPQFIFQYYREEENGRGNFPPRFSGLQFPNYSSELNVNALELDDSALYLCASSLLTGPNQETQYFGPGTRLLVL.

CDR3 loop: CASSYTPSSYNEQFF. The CDR3 bases are TGTGCCAGCAGTTACACTCCGAGCTCCTACAATGAGCAGTTCTTC. The J gene is TRBJ2-1, the V gene TRBV6-5; no firm D call. This CDR3 is built from 15 residues. Trimming stripped 2 bases from V and 0 bases from J, with 8 bases between. Germline lookup yields CDR1 MNHEY and CDR2 SVGAGI.

As DNA, the CDR3 is TGTGCCAGCAGCCAGGGGACTAGCGAGGGACATACGCAGTATTTT. Its protein product is CASSQGTSEGHTQYF. The chain employs TRBV4-2 and TRBJ2-3, with 10 bases lining up with TRBD2. The CDR3 spans 15 residues. Trimming took 3 bases from V and 7 from J; bases not matched to a gene: 7. Germline V lookup: CDR1 LGHNA, CDR2 YNFKEQ.

This rearrangement joins TRBV27 to TRBJ1-2, with 7 bases lining up with TRBD1. This CDR3 region has 19 residues. Trimming cost V 5 bases and J 2 bases; bases outside gene matches: 20. The V gene's germline CDR1 is MNHEY and CDR2 SMNVEV (reference sequence). CDR3: CASSPTVVGTATTNYGYTF. The CDR3 nucleotides are TGTGCCAGCAGTCCGACCGTAGTGGGGACAGCGACGACCAACTATGGCTACACCTTC.

The chain carries TRBV6-5 and TRBJ1-2; possible D gene TRBD1, 6 bases. The CDR3 totals 14 residues. Trimming stripped 0 bases from V and 4 bases from J, with 9 bases between. Germline-derived CDR1 and CDR2 are MNHEY and SVGAGI. The CDR3 nucleotides are TGTGCCAGCAGTTACTCGGGGGACATCTATGGCTACACCTTC. It encodes CASSYSGDIYGYTF.

The J gene is TRBJ1-1, the V gene TRBV20-1, with a tentative D call TRBD1 (5 bases). V dropped 3 bases and J dropped 11 bases, with 13 bases sitting between them. Germline V gene sequence: CDR1 DFQATT, CDR2 SNEGSKA (reference sequence). This CDR3 is built from 11 residues. The chain's CDR3 is CSASPGRSAFF. CDR3 bases: TGCAGTGCTAGTCCAGGGAGGTCGGCTTTCTTT.

The genes are TRBV25-1 and TRBJ1-2; maybe TRBD1 (6 bases). The germline CDR1 and CDR2 sequences are MGHDK and SYGVNS. V shed 8 bases and J shed 7 bases, with 20 bases lying between them. The CDR3 runs to 14 residues. The CDR3 bases are TGTGCCAGCGAACAGACAGGACCGGGCTCTGGCTACACCTTC. Amino acids: CASEQTGPGSGYTF.

CDR3 coding DNA: TGTGCTAGTGGTTTGCCCCCAGGGGGCTTAGGCACCGGGGAGCTGTTTTTT. Its protein product is CASGLPPGGLGTGELFF. This rearrangement joins TRBV12-5 to TRBJ2-2; 8 nucleotides match TRBD1. There are 17 residues in the CDR3. The trim removed 2 bases at V and 4 bases at J, leaving 9 bases unmatched. Per the germline V gene, CDR1 is LGHNT and CDR2 is FRNRAP.

The chain carries TRBV6-6 and TRBJ2-1; 7 nucleotides align to TRBD2. Losses at the gene ends were 6 bases for V and 2 bases for J; bases not matched to a gene: 10. The CDR3 consists of 16 residues. Germline values: CDR1 MNHNY, CDR2 SVGAGI (reference sequence). The CDR3 loop is CASSPFSGPAYNEQFF. The CDR3 region has the DNA TGTGCCAGCAGCCCTTTTAGCGGGCCCGCCTACAATGAGCAGTTCTTC.

The chain carries TRBV6-6 and TRBJ2-1, with no clear D. The CDR3 consists of 12 residues. The V end was cut by 6 bases, the J end by 8 bases, with 11 bases between. From germline, CDR1 is MNHNY and CDR2 SVGAGI (reference sequence). The CDR3: CASSRQIYEQFF. The CDR3 DNA sequence: TGTGCCAGCAGCCGCCAGATCTATGAGCAGTTCTTC.

This sequence joins TRBV6-1 and TRBJ2-1, with a possible D match to TRBD2 (7 bases). This CDR3 is built from 15 residues. The germline gives CDR1 MNHNS, CDR2 SASEGT. With 6 bases removed from V and 4 bases from J, the gap between germline ends came to 16 bases. CDR3 in amino acids: CASRTGGSGYNEQFF. Here the CDR3 DNA reads TGTGCCAGCAGGACAGGCGGGAGCGGATACAATGAGCAGTTCTTC.

J is TRBJ2-5 and V is TRBV7-2; D is undetermined. Germline CDR1 SGHTA, CDR2 FQGNSA. V lost 3 bases and J lost 5, with 7 bases in between. The CDR3 is 12 amino acids. The CDR3 DNA sequence: TGTGCCAGCAGCTTCCCCCTGGAGACCCAGTACTTC. Translated: CASSFPLETQYF.

This chain uses TRBV14 with TRBJ2-2; the match to TRBD2 covers 8 bases. The CDR3 length is 14 residues. V lost 3 bases and J lost 5; bases outside the gene matches: 2. Germline V lookup: CDR1 SGHDN, CDR2 FVKESK. This chain's CDR3 is CASSHRGGTGELFF. The CDR3 coding sequence is TGTGCCAGCAGCCACCGGGGGGGGACCGGGGAGCTGTTTTTT.

The chain employs TRBV5-1 and TRBJ2-3, with D possibly being TRBD2 (5 bases). Trimming took off 4 bases at V and 1 base at J, with 10 bases between the two ends. This CDR3 spans 14 amino acids. Germline values: CDR1 SGHRS, CDR2 YFSETQ. This CDR3 is CASSPGLGTDTQYF. CDR3 coding DNA: TGCGCCAGCAGCCCTGGACTGGGCACAGATACGCAGTATTTT. The full variable domain, rest sourced from reference TRBV5-1 and TRBJ2-3, is KAGVTQTPRYLIKTRGQQVTLSCSPISGHRSVSWYQQTPGQGLQFLFEYFSETQRNKGNFPGRFSGRQFSNSRSEMNVSTLELGDSALYLCASSPGLGTDTQYFGPGTRLTVL.

This clone has more than one count but fewer than ten. CDR3 amino acids: CASSYAGRGWDEQFF. The DNA of the CDR3 is TGCGCCAGCAGCTACGCCGGGAGAGGGTGGGATGAGCAGTTCTTC. J is TRBJ2-1 and V is TRBV5-1, with D maybe TRBD2 (6 bases). V lost 3 bases, J lost 8 bases, and 18 bases lay in between. The CDR3 extends over 15 amino acids. CDR1 is SGHRS, CDR2 YFSETQ, per germline.

The V call is TRBV7-2, the J call TRBJ2-1; D ambiguous. The length of the CDR3 is 17 residues. V was cut by 0 bases and J by 0 bases, with 12 bases left in between. The germline gives CDR1 SGHTA, CDR2 FQGNSA. CDR3 coding DNA: TGTGCCAGCAGCTTAGCGCCTCGCGGTAGCTCCTACAATGAGCAGTTCTTC. Its translation: CASSLAPRGSSYNEQFF.

Comment on this clone: Other DNA sequences from this sample encode an identical CDR3 as well. The V call is TRBV6-1, the J call TRBJ2-5; 9 nucleotides agree with TRBD1. The CDR3 contains 13 residues. The trim removed 5 bases at V and 5 bases at J, leaving 3 bases unmatched. Germline values: CDR1 MNHNS, CDR2 SASEGT. CDR3 sequence (DNA): TGTGCCAGCAGTCGGGACAGGGACGAGACCCAGTACTTC. Protein product: CASSRDRDETQYF.